A single sample is the source of the 31 T cell receptor beta chains below, sequenced in a study of T cells in Graves' hyperthyroidism and ophthalmopathy. What was amplified from RNA transcripts were TCR beta CDR3 regions. Carried out on the TCR CDR3, a first-round RT-PCR used the HTBI primer set. TCRdb reprocessed the multiplex PCR reads via MiXCR and lists one record per CDR3 protein. The sample shows fewer than 450,000 distinct CDR3 sequences, less than 20% of them seen only once. Sequencing used blood. These receptors were collected from a man aged 18 to 29 with Graves' ophthalmopathy.

This clonotype has just a few counts. The rearrangement joins TRBV5-1 to TRBJ1-2; D may be TRBD1 (5 bases). The germline V gene encodes CDR1 SGHRS and CDR2 YFSETQ. The CDR3 loop spans 13 amino acids. The V end was cut by 0 bases, the J end by 7 bases, with 10 bases between. The CDR3 DNA sequence: TGCGCCAGCAGCTTGGAGGGGCGCAGTGGCTACACCTTC. Amino acid sequence: CASSLEGRSGYTF.

This clonotype was picked up many times. V gene TRBV6-5 combines with J gene TRBJ2-7; D is ambiguous. The V end was cut by 2 bases, the J end by 0 bases, with 11 bases between. CDR1 and CDR2 (germline): MNHEY, SVGAGI. The CDR3 totals 15 residues. CDR3: CASSYEERSSYEQYF. The CDR3 DNA is TGTGCCAGCAGTTACGAAGAAAGGAGCTCCTACGAGCAGTACTTC.

The chain carries TRBV24-1 and TRBJ2-1; TRBD2 might be the D (6 bases). V dropped 0 bases and J dropped 11 bases, with 19 bases sitting between them. The CDR3 sequence is 16 residues long. Germline values: CDR1 KGHDR, CDR2 SFDVKD. The CDR3 DNA follows: TGTGCCACCAGTGATTTGCGAGGCGGGGCTTTCAGTAAGCAGTTCTTC. It is translated as CATSDLRGGAFSKQFF.

This clonotype has at least ten counts. The chain uses TRBV11-2 and TRBJ1-5, with D perhaps TRBD1 (5 bases). The V end lost 5 bases, the J end lost 3 bases, and 14 bases lay between the germline ends. CDR1 is SGHAT and CDR2 is FQNNGV in the germline V gene. The length of the CDR3 is 15 residues. Here the CDR3 DNA reads TGTGCCAGCAGCCGGGGGAATACCCCCAATCAGCCCCAGCATTTT. It codes for CASSRGNTPNQPQHF.

This clonotype was picked up many times. V is TRBV6-1 and J is TRBJ2-1, with 11 bases fitting TRBD2. The CDR3 length is 14 residues. V was pared by 9 bases and J by 5 bases, with 6 bases of the junction left unmatched. Germline V gives CDR1 MNHNS, CDR2 SASEGT. In DNA form, the CDR3 reads TGTGCCAGTAGTAGCGGGGGGGAGAACAATGAGCAGTTCTTC. It is translated as CASSSGGENNEQFF.

This clonotype was picked up many times. The genes are TRBV10-3 and TRBJ2-1, with 9 bases matching TRBD1. This CDR3 has 16 amino acids. With 4 bases clipped from V and 4 bases from J, the junction kept 8 bases outside the gene matches. Per germline, CDR1 ENHRY and CDR2 SYGVKD. The CDR3 reads CAISGASGQGYNEQFF. CDR3 nucleotide sequence: TGTGCCATCAGTGGGGCCTCGGGACAGGGTTACAATGAGCAGTTCTTC.

About this clonotype: This could be a read error, since a much larger clone is one nucleotide away. This likely comes from a read error, as the CDR3 has no conserved phenylalanine or tryptophan at its end. The gene calls are TRBV6-5 and TRBJ2-7, with D possibly being TRBD1 (6 bases). Germline V CDR1 and CDR2: MNHEY, SVGAGI. V shed 0 bases and J shed 0 bases, with 9 bases lying between them. This CDR3 is built from 15 residues. CDR3 amino acids: CASSYSADSSYEQYL. The CDR3 DNA follows: TGTGCCAGCAGTTACTCTGCGGACAGCTCCTACGAGCAGTACCTC.

Regarding this clonotype: The junction and the germline gene differ at one end; a read error may be behind it. V gene TRBV3-1 combines with J gene TRBJ2-3, with 8 bases matching TRBD1. This CDR3 comprises 13 residues. Germline CDR1 is LGHDT and CDR2 is YNNKEL (reference sequence). CDR3 bases: TGTGCCAGCAGCCAAGCCGGGACAGGTACGCAGTATTTT. Translated, it gives CASSQAGTGTQYF.

In its sample, this clonotype was seen many times. The chain has TRBV12-3 or TRBV12-4 and TRBJ1-4, with D unresolved. V was clipped by 6 bases and J by 8 bases, with 7 bases between them. The CDR3 contains 11 residues. The CDR3 DNA sequence: TGTGCCAGCAGGGTCTCCGAAAAACTGTTTTTT. This translates into CASRVSEKLFF.

Many counts were recorded for this clonotype. V usage is TRBV20-1 and J usage is TRBJ1-1; D possibly corresponds to TRBD1 (6 bases). Trimming shortened V by 4 bases and J by 4 bases, and 16 bases separated the two germline ends. From germline, CDR1 is DFQATT and CDR2 SNEGSKA (reference sequence). The CDR3 is 14 amino acids. CDR3 coding DNA: TGCAGTGCTACAAAAGACGGGGGGCCCACTGAAGCTTTCTTT. Amino acids: CSATKDGGPTEAFF.

This clonotype showed up many times. V usage is TRBV6-6 and J usage is TRBJ1-2; D possibly corresponds to TRBD1 (6 bases). Trimming stripped 0 bases from V and 3 bases from J, with 11 bases between. This CDR3 region has 15 residues. Germline V gene lookup returns CDR1 MNHNY and CDR2 SVGAGI (reference sequence). The CDR3, as DNA: TGTGCCAGCAGTTACTCGAAGGCAGGGGACTATGGCTACACCTTC. This codes for CASSYSKAGDYGYTF.

Many counts were recorded for this clonotype. The V gene is TRBV20-1, the J gene TRBJ2-7, with D perhaps being TRBD1 or TRBD2 (5 bases each). Germline values: CDR1 DFQATT, CDR2 SNEGSKA (reference sequence). The CDR3 extends over 13 amino acids. Between the trimmed V and J ends, which lost 6 bases and 6 bases, there was a span of 18 bases. CDR3 DNA: TGCAGTGCCTGGGACGCCCTTCTCCTCGAGCAGTACTTC. It codes for CSAWDALLLEQYF.

This rearrangement joins TRBV12-3 or TRBV12-4 to TRBJ2-2; no clear D. With 3 bases removed from V and 1 base from J, the gap between germline ends came to 15 bases. The CDR3 consists of 17 residues. The CDR3: CASSFPLPIGNTGELFF. The DNA for the CDR3 is TGTGCCAGCAGTTTCCCTTTACCTATAGGGAACACCGGGGAGCTGTTTTTT.

This clonotype was picked up a small number of times. The J gene is TRBJ1-2, the V gene TRBV7-9; D is unresolved. The CDR3 consists of 14 residues. Germline V gene lookup returns CDR1 SEHNR and CDR2 FQNEAQ (reference sequence). V was trimmed by 8 bases and J by 0 bases, leaving 13 bases between them. The chain's CDR3 is CASCPHTSNYGYTF. The DNA for the CDR3 is TGTGCCAGCTGCCCTCACACCTCTAACTATGGCTACACCTTC.

V is TRBV2 and J is TRBJ2-1; the D gene is possibly TRBD2 (6 bases). V gave up 8 bases and J gave up 12 bases, with 14 bases separating them. The length of the CDR3 is 11 residues. Germline V CDR1 and CDR2: SNHLY, FYNNEI. CDR3 DNA: TGTGCCAGCCGGAGGGCCTTAGGGCAGTTCTTC. This translates into CASRRALGQFF. Full variable domain (outside the CDR3, taken from reference TRBV2 and TRBJ2-1): EPEVTQTPSHQVTQMGQEVILRCVPISNHLYFYWYRQILGQKVEFLVSFYNNEISEKSEIFDDQFSVERPDGSNFTLKIRSTKLEDSAMYFCASRRALGQFFGPGTRLTVL.

This clonotype has at least ten counts. The chain links TRBV15 to TRBJ2-7; D uncertain. This CDR3 spans 15 amino acids. Germline V gene sequence: CDR1 LNHNV, CDR2 YYDKDF (reference sequence). V was shortened by 0 bases and J by 0 bases, with 9 bases between the two germline ends. CDR3 region: CATSRDLGVSYEQYF. The CDR3 DNA is TGTGCCACCAGCAGAGATCTTGGGGTCTCCTACGAGCAGTACTTC.

The V call is TRBV12-3 or TRBV12-4, the J call TRBJ2-2; maybe TRBD1 (6 bases). Trimming cost V 6 bases and J 6 bases, with 17 bases left between them. CDR3 size: 15 residues. This CDR3 is CASSSVTGGSGELFF. In nucleotides, the CDR3 is TGTGCCAGCAGCTCCGTGACAGGAGGCTCCGGGGAGCTGTTTTTT.

This sequence joins TRBV20-1 and TRBJ2-3, with a weak D call TRBD2 (6 bases). Per germline, CDR1 DFQATT and CDR2 SNEGSKA (reference sequence). The CDR3 runs 14 residues. Deletions cut 4 bases from V and 1 base from J, with 12 bases between. The CDR3 nucleotides read TGCAGTGCTAAGACTAGAGCAGGCACAGATACGCAGTATTTT. Amino acid sequence: CSAKTRAGTDTQYF.

This clonotype was seen repeatedly, ten times or more. This chain connects TRBV2 to TRBJ2-1; 8 positions agree with TRBD2. V gave up 7 bases and J gave up 4 bases; unmatched junction bases: 9. The CDR3 runs to 15 residues. Germline CDR1 and CDR2: SNHLY and FYNNEI. CDR3: CASTLGRGEYNEQFF. Here the CDR3 DNA reads TGTGCCAGCACCCTAGGGCGGGGGGAGTACAATGAGCAGTTCTTC.

The sample holds many counts of this clonotype. The chain employs TRBV7-9 and TRBJ2-7; D may be TRBD1 or TRBD2 (6 bases each). Per the germline V gene, CDR1 is SEHNR and CDR2 is FQNEAQ (reference sequence). The CDR3 runs to 14 residues. V lost 4 bases, J lost 3 bases, and 13 bases lay in between. In nucleotides, the CDR3 is TGTGCCAGCAGCTCGGACGGGGGCTACTACGAGCAGTACTTC. Amino acids: CASSSDGGYYEQYF.

This clonotype came up a few times. V is TRBV19 and J is TRBJ2-1, with 8 bases identical to TRBD1. Per the germline V gene, CDR1 is LNHDA and CDR2 is SQIVND (reference sequence). The CDR3 contains 13 residues. The trim removed 4 bases at V and 5 bases at J, leaving 1 base unmatched. CDR3 nucleotide sequence: TGTGCCAGTAGTAGGGGACAGGACAATGAGCAGTTCTTC. The encoded protein is CASSRGQDNEQFF.

The chain employs TRBV12-3 or TRBV12-4 and TRBJ2-7; TRBD1 matches at 9 bases. V lost 6 bases, J lost 6 bases, and 3 bases stayed unmatched. There are 12 residues in the CDR3. CDR3 protein: CASRGQGLEQYF. The CDR3, as DNA: TGTGCCAGCAGGGGACAGGGACTCGAGCAGTACTTC.

This sequence joins TRBV5-1 and TRBJ1-4; D gene uncertain. Germline V CDR1 and CDR2: SGHRS, YFSETQ. This CDR3 has 16 residues. Trimming pared 4 bases from V and 3 bases from J, leaving 16 bases between. In nucleotides, the CDR3 is TGCGCCAGCAGCCCCAACCCCGGTTGGGCTAATGAAAAACTGTTTTTT. This sequence encodes CASSPNPGWANEKLFF.

This clonotype was observed a single time. The rearrangement links TRBV5-4 to TRBJ2-7, with TRBD2 matching over 8 bases. The germline V gene has CDR1 SGHNT and CDR2 YYREEE (reference sequence). The length of the CDR3 is 16 residues. Trimming took 6 bases from V and 0 from J; bases not matched to a gene: 11. CDR3 DNA: TGTGCCAGCACCCGGGGGGGAGCCCTGGGCTCCTACGAGCAGTACTTC. Translation: CASTRGGALGSYEQYF.

This clonotype has just a few counts. The chain links TRBV5-6 to TRBJ1-5; a weak D match, TRBD1 (6 bases). Looked up from germline, CDR1 is SGHDT and CDR2 is YYEEEE. V was pared by 4 bases and J by 7 bases, with 15 bases between. The CDR3 loop spans 14 amino acids. CDR3 sequence reads: CASSINRVQQPQHF. CDR3 bases: TGTGCCAGCAGCATTAACAGGGTGCAACAGCCCCAGCATTTT.

To note about this clonotype: With a much larger clone just one base away, this may be a read error. This chain links TRBV6-4 with TRBJ1-1; TRBD1 agrees at 7 bases. The CDR3 is 12 residues long. V dropped 8 bases and J dropped 3; count of bases not matched to a gene: 3. Germline V gene sequence: CDR1 MRHNA, CDR2 SNTAGT. The CDR3 nucleotides read TGTGCCAGCGATACAGGGGACACTGAAGCTTTCTTT. Encoded protein: CASDTGDTEAFF.

This clonotype was detected ten times or more. The J gene is TRBJ2-7, the V gene TRBV19; the D gene could be TRBD1 or TRBD2 (7 bases each). CDR1 is LNHDA, CDR2 SQIVND, per germline (reference sequence). The CDR3 is made up of 15 amino acids. V lost 7 bases and J lost 5, with 21 bases in between. CDR3 nucleotide sequence: TGTGCCAGTACCCCTACCTGGGGAGGGGGCAACGAGCAGTACTTC. It encodes CASTPTWGGGNEQYF.

This clonotype has a handful of counts. The CDR3 sequence: CASSLSSGLETQYF. CDR3 nucleotides: TGCGCCAGCAGCTTGTCGTCAGGGTTAGAGACCCAGTACTTC. The V and J genes are TRBV5-1 and TRBJ2-5; perhaps TRBD1 as D (5 bases). The V gene's germline CDR1 is SGHRS and CDR2 YFSETQ. The CDR3 is made up of 14 amino acids. Trimming took 1 base from V and 4 from J, leaving 11 bases between them.

This clonotype has at least ten counts. The chain couples TRBV7-8 to TRBJ2-7, with TRBD2 as a possible D gene (6 bases). The CDR3 totals 16 residues. Germline V gene sequence: CDR1 SGHVS, CDR2 FQNEAQ. The V gene lost 3 bases and the J gene lost 2 bases, with 17 bases spanning the gap. The CDR3 is CASSFGRAGTPYEQYF. The CDR3 DNA reads as TGTGCCAGCAGCTTCGGGCGAGCGGGCACGCCCTACGAGCAGTACTTC.

This clonotype came up many times. This chain joins TRBV18 and TRBJ1-2; D might be TRBD1 (5 bases). This CDR3 is built from 13 residues. The ends were cut back, 2 bases at V and 6 bases at J, with 10 bases in the middle. The germline gives CDR1 KGHSH, CDR2 LQKENI. CDR3 bases: TGTGCCAGCTCACCAAGGGGCCCTCATGGCTACACCTTC. Translating it yields CASSPRGPHGYTF.

This clonotype has at least ten counts. The genes are TRBV3-1 and TRBJ2-1; D is possibly TRBD1 (7 bases). The V and J ends lost 4 bases and 4 bases respectively, with 20 bases between them. The CDR3 has 17 amino acids. Germline assignment: CDR1 LGHDT and CDR2 YNNKEL (reference sequence). CDR3 in amino acids: CASSPAISAGGYNEQFF. CDR3 DNA sequence: TGTGCCAGCAGCCCAGCCATTTCGGCAGGGGGGTACAATGAGCAGTTCTTC.